These T cell receptor beta chains were read from a single sample in a study of T cell changes during pregnancy in multiple sclerosis. The table came from immunoSEQ multiplex PCR; TCRdb's copy has only in-frame clones and leaves some out. The table records about 77,000 clones, 89% of them present only once. This sample comprised peripheral blood, obtained before pregnancy. Receptors originate from a female donor with multiple sclerosis, enrolled in a pregnancy study. CDR3s include the opening cysteine and the closing phenylalanine or tryptophan. The D gene is left open where the match is weak. Clone size is shown for a subset of rows, as once, few, many or a class of expanded clone.

J: TRBJ2-3; size: -; V: TRBV28; D: -; CDR3: CASSLGGQGDTQYF; DNA: TGTGCCAGCAGTTTAGGGGGCCAGGGGGATACGCAGTATTTT
J: TRBJ2-7; size: once; V: TRBV27; D: -; CDR3: CASGQYEQYF; DNA: TGTGCCAGCGGCCAGTACGAGCAGTACTTC
J: TRBJ1-6; size: -; V: TRBV4-1; D: -; CDR3: CASSQAKHNSPLHF; DNA: TGCGCCAGCAGCCAAGCAAAGCATAATTCACCCCTCCACTTT
J: TRBJ2-7; size: -; V: TRBV6-1; D: TRBD1; CDR3: CASSKGGTGGDEQYF; DNA: TGTGCCAGCAGTAAAGGTGGGACAGGGGGCGACGAGCAGTACTTC
J: TRBJ1-2; size: -; V: TRBV11-2; D: TRBD1; CDR3: CASSYTGTGDGYTF; DNA: TGTGCCAGCAGCTATACCGGGACAGGGGATGGCTACACCTTC
J: TRBJ1-1; size: -; V: TRBV28; D: -; CDR3: CASSSVGRGSLEAFF; DNA: TGTGCCAGCAGTTCAGTCGGCAGGGGAAGCCTGGAAGCTTTCTTT
J: TRBJ2-6; size: -; V: TRBV30; D: -; CDR3: CAWRRGRTLSGANVLTF; DNA: TGTGCCTGGAGGCGGGGCAGGACCCTCTCTGGGGCCAACGTCCTGACTTTC
J: TRBJ1-2; size: once; V: TRBV30; D: -; CDR3: CATNPGTTNYGYTF; DNA: TGTGCAACCAATCCGGGGACTACTAACTATGGCTACACCTTC
J: TRBJ1-5; size: few; V: TRBV4-1; D: -; CDR3: CASSQDLSGTHSNQPQHF; DNA: TGCGCCAGCAGCCAAGACCTAAGCGGGACACACAGCAATCAGCCCCAGCATTTT
J: TRBJ2-7; size: -; V: TRBV30; D: TRBD1; CDR3: CAWVWDRGYYEQYF; DNA: TGTGCCTGGGTCTGGGACAGGGGCTACTACGAGCAGTACTTC
J: TRBJ1-3; size: -; V: TRBV28; D: TRBD1; CDR3: CASSSPGQGVSSGNTIYF; DNA: TGTGCCAGCAGTTCGCCGGGACAGGGGGTCTCATCTGGAAACACCATATATTTT
J: TRBJ2-1; size: -; V: TRBV19; D: TRBD1; CDR3: CASSTGTGFGEQFF; DNA: TGTGCCAGTAGTACGGGGACAGGGTTCGGTGAGCAGTTCTTC
J: TRBJ1-1; size: -; V: TRBV4-1; D: -; CDR3: CASSQLEGLTEAFF; DNA: TGCGCCAGCAGCCAGCTAGAGGGACTTACTGAAGCTTTCTTT
J: TRBJ1-3; size: -; V: TRBV7-3; D: TRBD1; CDR3: CASSLGTGGNTIYF; DNA: TGTGCCAGCAGCTTAGGGACAGGGGGAAACACCATATATTTT
J: TRBJ1-4; size: -; V: TRBV4-3; D: TRBD1; CDR3: CASSQVQGWSEKLFF; DNA: TGCGCCAGCAGCCAAGTACAGGGGTGGAGTGAAAAACTGTTTTTT
J: TRBJ1-2; size: -; V: TRBV10-3; D: -; CDR3: CAISGLETDYGYTF; DNA: TGTGCCATCAGTGGGCTGGAGACAGACTATGGCTACACCTTC
J: TRBJ2-6; size: -; V: TRBV28; D: -; CDR3: CASRQSGEGANVLTF; DNA: TGTGCCAGCAGGCAATCGGGGGAAGGGGCCAACGTCCTGACTTTC
J: TRBJ1-1; size: -; V: TRBV15; D: -; CDR3: CATSGGARLGAFF; DNA: TGTGCCACCAGCGGCGGGGCGAGACTGGGAGCTTTCTTT